The 22 T cell receptor beta chains below all came from one sample that was sequenced in a study of shared clonotypes between healthy human individuals. Assay: immunoSEQ multiplex PCR; the TCRdb copy retains only in-frame clones and omits some. Among fewer than 850,000 clones listed, about two thirds were seen once. The sample taken for sequencing was memory CD4+ T cells sorted from blood. Stated subset: CD45RA-negative fraction. The origin of the receptors is a woman aged 25 to 39 in good health.

The chain employs TRBV6-1 and TRBJ2-7; D remains ambiguous. V was trimmed by 10 bases and J by 5 bases, leaving 12 bases between them. This CDR3 is built from 11 residues. Germline CDR1 reads MNHNS; CDR2 reads SASEGT. This CDR3 reads CATWSSHEQYF. The CDR3 coding sequence is TGTGCCACTTGGAGTTCCCACGAGCAGTACTTC.

The V gene is TRBV7-9, the J gene TRBJ1-5; weak D call: TRBD1 (5 bases). V lost 5 bases and J 0 bases, leaving 20 bases between the germline ends. Germline V lookup: CDR1 SEHNR, CDR2 FQNEAQ (reference sequence). The CDR3 has 18 amino acids. In DNA, the CDR3 is TGTGCCAGCAGCCAGAAACCTGACAGTCCCTTTAGCAATCAGCCCCAGCATTTT. Encoded protein: CASSQKPDSPFSNQPQHF. The entire variable domain, with the rest obtained from reference TRBV7-9 and TRBJ1-5, is as follows: DTGVSQNPRHKITKRGQNVTFRCDPISEHNRLYWYRQTLGQGPEFLTYFQNEAQLEKSRLLSDRFSAERPKGSFSTLEIQRTEQGDSAMYLCASSQKPDSPFSNQPQHFGDGTRLSIL.

The chain employs TRBV5-1 and TRBJ1-5; the D is unclear. The germline V gene encodes CDR1 SGHRS and CDR2 YFSETQ. This CDR3 contains 15 residues. Trimming shortened V by 1 base and J by 1 base, and 9 bases separated the two germline ends. The chain's CDR3 is CASSLNGMSNQPQHF. The CDR3 DNA follows: TGCGCCAGCAGCTTGAATGGTATGAGCAATCAGCCCCAGCATTTT.

The CDR3: CASSEEGAVFGYTF. The CDR3 DNA sequence: TGTGCCAGCAGTGAAGAAGGGGCGGTTTTTGGCTACACCTTC. The chain employs TRBV2 and TRBJ1-2, with D perhaps TRBD1 (5 bases). V was shortened by 1 base and J by 7 bases, with 13 bases between the two germline ends. Germline V gene data show CDR1 as SNHLY and CDR2 as FYNNEI. The CDR3 has 14 residues.

This chain uses TRBV19 with TRBJ2-1; tentatively, D is TRBD1 (5 bases). This CDR3 has 14 amino acids. Germline V gene lookup returns CDR1 LNHDA and CDR2 SQIVND (reference sequence). Between the trimmed V and J ends, which lost 4 bases and 0 bases, there was a span of 7 bases. The CDR3 spells CASSTGISYNEQFF. The CDR3 nucleotides are TGTGCCAGTAGTACAGGGATCTCCTACAATGAGCAGTTCTTC.

This clone was counted a single time. Sequence at one end of the junction differs from germline and may be a read error. V usage is TRBV30 and J usage is TRBJ1-2; D gene unclear. CDR1 is GTSNPN, CDR2 SVGIG, per germline (reference sequence). The CDR3 is 10 amino acids. The CDR3 here is CAWGVYGYTF. The CDR3, as DNA: TGTGCCTGGGGTGTCTATGGCTACACCTTC.

The rearrangement joins TRBV16 to TRBJ1-4; maybe TRBD1 (5 bases). The CDR3 runs 16 residues. Trimming took 0 bases from V and 4 from J, leaving 12 bases between them. Germline V gene sequence: CDR1 KGHSY, CDR2 FQNENV. The CDR3 reads CASSQSQQVNNEKLFF. In DNA, the CDR3 is TGTGCCAGCAGCCAATCTCAACAGGTCAATAATGAAAAACTGTTTTTT. Together with reference TRBV16 and TRBJ1-4, the CDR3 gives the full variable domain: GEEVAQTPKHLVRGEGQKAKLYCAPIKGHSYVFWYQQVLKNEFKFLISFQNENVFDETGMPKERFSAKCLPNSPCSLEIQATKLEDSAVYFCASSQSQQVNNEKLFFGSGTQLSVL.

This clone has only one observation. This chain connects TRBV7-8 to TRBJ1-2; D is possibly TRBD1 (6 bases). With 5 bases removed from V and 5 bases from J, the gap between germline ends came to 15 bases. Germline lookup yields CDR1 SGHVS and CDR2 FQNEAQ. CDR3 size: 14 residues. The CDR3 DNA follows: TGTGCCAGCAGCGGAGAGAACAGGGTATATGGCTACACCTTC. This sequence encodes CASSGENRVYGYTF.

The rearrangement uses TRBV5-1 and TRBJ2-7; TRBD2 matches at 8 bases. Germline V gives CDR1 SGHRS, CDR2 YFSETQ. This CDR3 spans 14 amino acids. V lost 5 bases, J lost 4 bases, and 8 bases stayed unmatched. The CDR3 spells CASRTGTRPYEQYF. The DNA of the CDR3 is TGCGCCAGCAGGACCGGGACTAGGCCTTACGAGCAGTACTTC.

The chain combines TRBV27 with TRBJ1-1, with 7 bases lining up with TRBD1. The germline CDR1 and CDR2 sequences are MNHEY and SMNVEV (reference sequence). V was clipped by 5 bases and J by 9 bases; unmatched bases: 6. CDR3 size: 12 residues. Here the CDR3 reads CASSARTGKAFF. CDR3 DNA sequence: TGTGCCAGCAGTGCAAGGACAGGAAAAGCTTTCTTT.

The CDR3 loop reads CASSEAQETQYF. The CDR3, as DNA: TGTGCCAGCTCAGAGGCTCAAGAGACCCAGTACTTC. V usage is TRBV18 and J usage is TRBJ2-5; D ambiguous. CDR1 is KGHSH and CDR2 is LQKENI in the germline V gene. The CDR3 length is 12 residues. Trimming cost V 5 bases and J 2 bases, with 6 bases left between them.

The rearrangement uses TRBV19 and TRBJ2-3; 10 bases are a match to TRBD2. V lost 4 bases and J lost 5; bases outside the gene matches: 9. The CDR3 spans 16 residues. The germline gives CDR1 LNHDA, CDR2 SQIVND (reference sequence). The CDR3 DNA reads TGTGCCAGTAGTACCGGAACTAGCGGGGCTGGAGATACGCAGTATTTT. Its protein is CASSTGTSGAGDTQYF.

The rearrangement links TRBV15 to TRBJ1-5; D is uncertain. The ends were cut back, 0 bases at V and 4 bases at J, with 10 bases in the middle. Germline values: CDR1 LNHNV, CDR2 YYDKDF (reference sequence). This CDR3 is built from 15 residues. DNA for the CDR3: TGTGCCACCAGCAGAGAGACCTTTAAGAATCAGCCCCAGCATTTT. Translating it yields CATSRETFKNQPQHF.

Concerning this clone itself: A much larger clone differs from this one at a single base, so this may be a read error. This chain connects TRBV11-2 to TRBJ2-3, with D perhaps TRBD2 (5 bases). Germline V lookup: CDR1 SGHAT, CDR2 FQNNGV. The CDR3 has 15 amino acids. The V and J ends lost 5 bases and 0 bases respectively, with 12 bases between them. The CDR3 nucleotides read TGTGCCAGCAGCCCCGACTATCTAAGCACAGATACGCAGTATTTT. Protein sequence: CASSPDYLSTDTQYF.

The V gene is TRBV7-8, the J gene TRBJ2-1; the D gene could be TRBD1 or TRBD2 (5 bases each). Germline V gives CDR1 SGHVS, CDR2 FQNEAQ. CDR3 length equals 14 residues. Trimming removed 5 bases from V and 9 bases from J, with 17 bases in between. CDR3 sequence: CASSPRDPLGEQFF. The CDR3 nucleotides read TGTGCCAGCAGCCCCCGGGACCCGCTGGGTGAGCAGTTCTTC.

The chain employs TRBV7-2 and TRBJ2-5; D is undetermined. Looked up from germline, CDR1 is SGHTA and CDR2 is FQGNSA. Trimming removed 5 bases at V and 5 bases at J, with 9 bases between. The CDR3 consists of 12 residues. CDR3 sequence (DNA): TGTGCCAGCAGCCTAAACGGGGAGACCCAGTACTTC. Translated: CASSLNGETQYF.

The chain links TRBV14 to TRBJ2-1; D is undetermined. Germline assignment: CDR1 SGHDN and CDR2 FVKESK. The CDR3 totals 11 residues. Trimming took off 2 bases at V and 8 bases at J, with 4 bases between the two ends. The CDR3 sequence: CASSQYDEQFF. In DNA form, the CDR3 reads TGTGCCAGCAGCCAATACGATGAGCAGTTCTTC.

The gene calls are TRBV30 and TRBJ2-7; tentatively, D is TRBD1 or TRBD2 (5 bases each). The V end lost 2 bases, the J end lost 6 bases, and 17 bases lay between the germline ends. CDR3 length equals 14 residues. CDR1 and CDR2 (germline): GTSNPN, SVGIG (reference sequence). This CDR3 is CAWSSGTAFAEQYF. CDR3 DNA: TGTGCCTGGAGTTCCGGGACGGCTTTCGCCGAGCAGTACTTC.

This sequence joins TRBV9 and TRBJ2-7, with D possibly called TRBD1 or TRBD2 (5 bases each). CDR3 length: 13 residues. The germline V gene encodes CDR1 SGDLS and CDR2 YYNGEE. V was shortened by 5 bases and J by 6 bases, with 15 bases between the two germline ends. The chain's CDR3 is CASSEGTAAEQYF. The CDR3 DNA follows: TGTGCCAGCAGTGAGGGGACCGCGGCCGAGCAGTACTTC.

The V gene is TRBV5-1, the J gene TRBJ1-2; D remains unclear. The length of the CDR3 is 14 residues. The germline gives CDR1 SGHRS, CDR2 YFSETQ. Deletions cut 0 bases from V and 6 bases from J, with 12 bases between. The CDR3 here is CASSLGGLQDGYTF. The CDR3 coding sequence is TGCGCCAGCAGCTTGGGCGGTCTTCAGGATGGCTACACCTTC. The full variable domain, completed using reference TRBV5-1 and TRBJ1-2, is KAGVTQTPRYLIKTRGQQVTLSCSPISGHRSVSWYQQTPGQGLQFLFEYFSETQRNKGNFPGRFSGRQFSNSRSEMNVSTLELGDSALYLCASSLGGLQDGYTFGSGTRLTVV.

The chain joins TRBV19 to TRBJ2-7; the match to TRBD2 covers 9 bases. Germline V CDR1 and CDR2: LNHDA, SQIVND (reference sequence). J lost 2 bases, V lost 10 bases, and 12 bases had no gene match. The CDR3 is made up of 15 amino acids. The CDR3, as DNA: TGTGCCACAGGGGGTGAGTCTAGCGGGGCCTACGAGCAGTACTTC. It is translated as CATGGESSGAYEQYF.

This clone was seen once. V gene TRBV2 combines with J gene TRBJ1-3; weak D call: TRBD1 (6 bases). This CDR3 spans 15 amino acids. V was pared by 6 bases and J by 0 bases, with 12 bases between. Germline V gene sequence: CDR1 SNHLY, CDR2 FYNNEI. The CDR3 DNA is TGTGCCAGCAGGGTCGACAGGAGCTCTGGAAACACCATATATTTT. Protein: CASRVDRSSGNTIYF.